The next 20 T cell receptor beta chains were all read from a single sample in a study of T cell changes during pregnancy in multiple sclerosis. The method was immunoSEQ multiplex PCR; TCRdb's version includes in-frame clones alone and lacks a portion of them. The repertoire holds about 62,000 clones, around 93% seen once, with about 3% in the top ten. The specimen was CD8+ T cells from peripheral blood mononuclear cells, collected in the second trimester of pregnancy. All receptors derive from a female donor with multiple sclerosis, enrolled in a pregnancy study.

V usage is TRBV10-3 and J usage is TRBJ1-5; D uncertain. The ends were cut back, 4 bases at V and 1 base at J, with 5 bases in the middle. The CDR3 length is 13 residues. CDR1 is ENHRY, CDR2 SYGVKD, per germline. The CDR3 nucleotides are TGTGCCATCAGTGCAGGAAGCAATCAGCCCCAGCATTTT. Amino acid sequence: CAISAGSNQPQHF.

This clone appeared once. The V call is TRBV7-2, the J call TRBJ2-7; D is unclear. This CDR3 has 12 amino acids. V lost 3 bases and J 7 bases, leaving 10 bases between the germline ends. From germline, CDR1 is SGHTA and CDR2 FQGNSA. CDR3 residues: CASSFSLDEQYF. CDR3 coding DNA: TGTGCCAGCAGCTTCTCCCTAGATGAGCAGTACTTC.

The V call is TRBV7-2, the J call TRBJ2-1; possible D gene TRBD1, 6 bases. The V end was cut by 7 bases, the J end by 5 bases, with 27 bases between. CDR3 length: 18 amino acids. Germline CDR1 reads SGHTA; CDR2 reads FQGNSA. CDR3 region: CASTPNAPQYRVDNEQFF. As DNA, the CDR3 is TGTGCCAGCACCCCCAATGCCCCTCAATACAGGGTAGACAATGAGCAGTTCTTC.

This rearrangement joins TRBV4-2 to TRBJ2-7, with D hard to call. Trimming took off 1 base at V and 1 base at J, with 14 bases between the two ends. CDR3 length: 16 amino acids. The V gene's germline CDR1 is LGHNA and CDR2 YNFKEQ. The CDR3 here is CASSQGVSHQSYEQYF. For the CDR3, the DNA is TGTGCCAGCAGCCAAGGAGTGTCCCACCAATCCTACGAGCAGTACTTC.

The chain carries TRBV5-6 and TRBJ1-2, with D maybe TRBD1 (5 bases). V lost 0 bases and J lost 4, with 16 bases in between. The CDR3 contains 16 residues. From germline, CDR1 is SGHDT and CDR2 YYEEEE. The CDR3 DNA reads TGTGCCAGCAGCTTGGAAGTAGGGGCGCGACGCTATGGCTACACCTTC. It translates to CASSLEVGARRYGYTF.

The chain carries TRBV4-1 and TRBJ2-7; maybe TRBD1 (6 bases). CDR3 length: 13 amino acids. V was trimmed by 0 bases and J by 4 bases, leaving 7 bases between them. CDR1 is MGHRA, CDR2 YSYEKL, per germline. The CDR3 sequence: CASSQEGGYEQYF. CDR3 sequence (DNA): TGCGCCAGCAGCCAAGAAGGGGGTTACGAGCAGTACTTC.

On this clone itself: Other DNA variants within this sample encode the same CDR3. The V call is TRBV27, the J call TRBJ2-7, with D tentatively TRBD1 (5 bases). CDR1 MNHEY and CDR2 SMNVEV come from the germline V gene (reference sequence). Trimming cost V 2 bases and J 3 bases, with 5 bases left between them. The CDR3 loop spans 12 amino acids. The CDR3 protein is CASSLQGYEQYF. CDR3 DNA sequence: TGTGCCAGCAGTTTACAGGGCTACGAGCAGTACTTC.

This chain links TRBV4-1 with TRBJ2-1, with 12 positions matching TRBD2. V dropped 3 bases and J dropped 8; count of bases not matched to a gene: 5. The CDR3 is 15 residues long. Germline V gene sequence: CDR1 MGHRA, CDR2 YSYEKL. CDR3 sequence (DNA): TGCGCCAGCAGCCATCTAGCGGGAGGGCAGGATGAGCAGTTCTTC. Its protein product is CASSHLAGGQDEQFF.

This clone occurred a few times. This chain links TRBV30 with TRBJ1-1; maybe TRBD1 (5 bases). The V gene's germline CDR1 is GTSNPN and CDR2 SVGIG (reference sequence). This CDR3 contains 13 residues. Trimming left V 0 bases short and J 0 bases short, with 5 bases between. The CDR3 DNA reads as TGTGCCTGGAGTGTAGGGGTGAACACTGAAGCTTTCTTT. Its protein product is CAWSVGVNTEAFF.

The chain is built from TRBV9 and TRBJ2-3, with 10 bases identical to TRBD2. The CDR3 runs 16 residues. J was trimmed by 2 bases and V by 2 bases; bases with no gene match: 5. The germline V gene has CDR1 SGDLS and CDR2 YYNGEE. The CDR3 sequence is CASSVRTSGLTDTQYF. The CDR3 nucleotides are TGTGCCAGCAGCGTTCGGACTAGCGGACTCACAGATACGCAGTATTTT.

This chain connects TRBV27 to TRBJ2-2; 10 nucleotides agree with TRBD2. J lost 1 base, V lost 6 bases, and 11 bases had no gene match. CDR1 and CDR2 from the germline V gene are MNHEY and SMNVEV (reference sequence). This CDR3 is 18 amino acids long. CDR3 sequence reads: CASRFGAGGPGNTGELFF. As DNA, the CDR3 is TGTGCCAGCAGATTCGGAGCGGGAGGGCCTGGGAACACCGGGGAGCTGTTTTTT.

The chain combines TRBV27 with TRBJ2-7; 10 bases are shared with TRBD2. The CDR3 totals 14 residues. V shed 5 bases, J shed 2 bases, and the junction held 3 bases outside the gene matches. Germline CDR1 reads MNHEY; CDR2 reads SMNVEV (reference sequence). In DNA form, the CDR3 reads TGTGCCAGCAGTCCTAGCGGGAGCCCCTACGAGCAGTACTTC. This encodes CASSPSGSPYEQYF.

The chain joins TRBV2 to TRBJ2-7; the D is unclear. Germline assignment: CDR1 SNHLY and CDR2 FYNNEI. Deletions cut 10 bases from V and 2 bases from J, with 12 bases between. The CDR3 is 12 amino acids. The CDR3 region has the DNA TGTGCCACCAAACTACCAACCTACGAGCAGTACTTC. This gives the protein CATKLPTYEQYF.

The CDR3 DNA reads TGTGCCAGCAGTTTGGGACAATACACAGATACGCAGTATTTT. Translating it yields CASSLGQYTDTQYF. The chain links TRBV28 to TRBJ2-3; TRBD1 is a possible D gene (6 bases). The CDR3 covers 14 residues. V gave up 3 bases and J gave up 2 bases, with 9 bases separating them. Germline V gene data show CDR1 as MDHEN and CDR2 as SYDVKM.

This clone was seen just once. This rearrangement joins TRBV19 to TRBJ2-7; 7 nucleotides agree with TRBD1. J lost 6 bases, V lost 5 bases, and 4 bases had no gene match. Per the germline V gene, CDR1 is LNHDA and CDR2 is SQIVND (reference sequence). The CDR3 is 12 residues long. CDR3 sequence: CASSPRGTEQYF. Here the CDR3 DNA reads TGTGCCAGTAGTCCCAGGGGGACCGAGCAGTACTTC.

CDR3 residues: CASSSERSSYEQYF. In DNA form, the CDR3 reads TGTGCCAGCAGCTCCGAGCGAAGCTCCTACGAGCAGTACTTC. The chain recombines TRBV11-2 with TRBJ2-7; D is unclear. The CDR3 extends over 14 amino acids. Germline V CDR1 and CDR2: SGHAT, FQNNGV. Trimming took 4 bases from V and 0 from J, leaving 10 bases between them.

This chain joins TRBV7-2 and TRBJ2-1, with 9 bases matching TRBD2. V dropped 5 bases and J dropped 3; count of bases not matched to a gene: 5. Germline V lookup: CDR1 SGHTA, CDR2 FQGNSA. CDR3 length: 15 amino acids. The CDR3 DNA is TGTGCCAGCAGCCGTCTAGCGGGATTCTACAATGAGCAGTTCTTC. It codes for CASSRLAGFYNEQFF.

The genes are TRBV19 and TRBJ2-6; D may be TRBD2 (7 bases). Trimming cost V 3 bases and J 3 bases, with 9 bases left between them. Germline-derived CDR1 and CDR2 are LNHDA and SQIVND (reference sequence). The CDR3 runs to 15 residues. This chain's CDR3 is CASSIGGLGANVLTF. The CDR3 DNA follows: TGTGCCAGTAGTATCGGGGGGCTTGGGGCCAACGTCCTGACTTTC.

CDR3 region: CASSFSSSGANVLTF. DNA of the CDR3: TGTGCCAGCAGCTTTTCGAGCTCTGGGGCCAACGTCCTGACTTTC. The rearrangement uses TRBV5-6 and TRBJ2-6, with no clear D. The germline V and J ends were trimmed by 2 bases and 0 bases, with 6 bases remaining between them. Germline V lookup: CDR1 SGHDT, CDR2 YYEEEE. The CDR3 is made up of 15 amino acids.

The chain links TRBV6-1 to TRBJ2-7; 9 bases are shared with TRBD2. This CDR3 spans 15 amino acids. CDR1 is MNHNS, CDR2 SASEGT, per germline. The junction had 4 bases not matched to a gene; V was cut back by 4 bases and J by 0 bases. CDR3 amino acids: CASSVVAGDSYEQYF. CDR3 bases: TGTGCCAGCAGTGTAGTAGCGGGGGACTCCTACGAGCAGTACTTC.